This T cell receptor beta chain is drawn from a study of T cell repertoires in ileal Crohn's disease. Study-wide background: Patients had a median approximately 7.2-year disease duration, and roughly 38% were active smokers. Surgery for a complication: stricturing in 61%, penetrating in approximately 40%. General study results and limits: Sorted CD8 T cells held more high-frequency clones than CD4.

To note about this clone: As yet, its antigen is unknown.

The CDR3 contains 15 residues. TCRdb's copy holds only in-frame clones and misses some; the assay was immunoSEQ multiplex PCR. This table holds thousands of clones, 80% to 90% found once. Patients were adults with ileal or ileocolonic Crohn's disease needing resection. The clonotype originates from an adult with Crohn's disease. The sample was ileal tissue. The chain has TRBV21-1 and TRBJ1-4; the tabulated D call, TRBD1, remains unverified against the DNA. TRBV21-1 is labeled a pseudogene. The CDR3 reads CASSNGQSAWEKLFF. CDR3 coding DNA: TGTGCCAGCAGCAATGGACAGTCAGCTTGGGAAAAACTGTTTTTT.